One and the same sample provided the 20 T cell receptor beta chains below, sequenced in a study of cytomegalovirus exposure and HLA in healthy donors. Libraries were prepared by immunoSEQ multiplex PCR; TCRdb keeps only in-frame clonotypes and omits some of them. Here the sample spans about 250,000 clones, about 90% being singletons. Sequencing was carried out using PBMCs. These receptor sequences come from a man younger than 30 in good health and CMV-seropositive.

The chain carries TRBV9 and TRBJ2-3, with 8 positions matching TRBD1. The CDR3 length is 14 residues. CDR1 is SGDLS, CDR2 YYNGEE, per germline. V shed 3 bases and J 0 bases; nucleotides not matched to a gene: 0. The CDR3 protein is CASSGQGSTDTQYF. CDR3 in DNA: TGTGCCAGCAGCGGACAGGGGAGCACAGATACGCAGTATTTT.

This rearrangement joins TRBV5-1 to TRBJ2-3; 12 bases are shared with TRBD2. The CDR3 runs to 17 residues. The J segment lost 1 base and the V segment lost 4 bases, leaving 7 bases of the junction unmatched. Looked up from germline, CDR1 is SGHRS and CDR2 is YFSETQ. The CDR3 spells CASSQRSSGRGTDTQYF. The CDR3 DNA is TGCGCCAGCAGCCAACGTTCTAGCGGGAGGGGCACAGATACGCAGTATTTT.

This chain connects TRBV6-5 to TRBJ1-2, with a weak D call TRBD1 (6 bases). Germline lookup yields CDR1 MNHEY and CDR2 SVGAGI. Trimming removed 6 bases at V and 2 bases at J, with 13 bases between. The CDR3 is made up of 14 amino acids. The CDR3 sequence: CASRSGGGNYGYTF. In DNA, the CDR3 is TGTGCCAGCAGGTCGGGAGGGGGGAACTATGGCTACACCTTC.

The chain combines TRBV9 with TRBJ2-7; no clear D. The germline V gene has CDR1 SGDLS and CDR2 YYNGEE. Trimming took 0 bases from V and 0 from J, leaving 10 bases between them. This CDR3 is built from 15 residues. The CDR3 DNA follows: TGTGCCAGCAGCGTAGGCACGGCCCCCTCCTACGAGCAGTACTTC. This sequence encodes CASSVGTAPSYEQYF.

The CDR3 loop reads CSVETGGFQETQYF. CDR3 DNA: TGCAGCGTTGAAACGGGGGGCTTTCAAGAGACCCAGTACTTC. The chain uses TRBV29-1 and TRBJ2-5; possible D gene TRBD2, 7 bases. The V gene's germline CDR1 is SQVTM and CDR2 ANQGSEA. Trimming cost V 2 bases and J 2 bases, with 12 bases left between them. This CDR3 region has 14 residues.

The chain recombines TRBV5-1 with TRBJ1-1; D uncertain. The ends were cut back, 4 bases at V and 0 bases at J, with 7 bases in the middle. Germline lookup yields CDR1 SGHRS and CDR2 YFSETQ. The CDR3 consists of 13 residues. CDR3 DNA sequence: TGCGCCAGCAGCCCACAGCTGAACACTGAAGCTTTCTTT. This codes for CASSPQLNTEAFF.

The chain has TRBV7-3 and TRBJ2-1; 9 positions agree with TRBD1. V trimming: 4 bases; J trimming: 9 bases; junction bases outside the gene matches: 10. The CDR3 loop spans 15 amino acids. The germline CDR1 and CDR2 sequences are SGHTA and FQGTGA. CDR3 DNA sequence: TGTGCCAGCAGCTCCTCCGGGACAGGGTATAGTGAGCAGTTCTTC. This translates into CASSSSGTGYSEQFF. Full variable domain (missing parts from reference TRBV7-3 and TRBJ2-1): GAGVSQTPSNKVTEKGKYVELRCDPISGHTALYWYRQSLGQGPEFLIYFQGTGAADDSGLPNDRFFAVRPEGSVSTLKIQRTERGDSAVYLCASSSSGTGYSEQFFGPGTRLTVL.

This chain uses TRBV29-1 with TRBJ2-7; D is unresolved. The CDR3 runs 11 residues. In germline, CDR1 is SQVTM, CDR2 ANQGSEA. V was shortened by 5 bases and J by 5 bases, with 10 bases between the two germline ends. CDR3 sequence (DNA): TGCAGCGTTACCAGATTAAACGAGCAGTACTTC. Translating it yields CSVTRLNEQYF.

The CDR3 DNA sequence: TGTGCCACCTCGGGACAGGGGTTGCATGAGCAGTTCTTC. Protein product: CATSGQGLHEQFF. The chain joins TRBV27 to TRBJ2-1, with 10 bases lining up with TRBD1. The length of the CDR3 is 13 residues. V was clipped by 10 bases and J by 8 bases; unmatched bases: 8. Germline assignment: CDR1 MNHEY and CDR2 SMNVEV (reference sequence).

V and J are TRBV4-1 and TRBJ2-7; the D gene could be TRBD1 or TRBD2 (5 bases each). The germline CDR1 and CDR2 sequences are MGHRA and YSYEKL. This CDR3 is 14 amino acids long. V was cut by 4 bases and J by 1 base, with 11 bases left in between. This CDR3 reads CASSPRDVSYEQYF. The CDR3 DNA follows: TGCGCCAGCAGCCCACGGGACGTGTCCTACGAGCAGTACTTC.

The V call is TRBV2, the J call TRBJ2-5; TRBD2 agrees at 8 bases. From germline, CDR1 is SNHLY and CDR2 FYNNEI. Trimming took 11 bases from V and 4 from J; bases not matched to a gene: 6. This CDR3 has 12 residues. The CDR3 sequence is CAGSSGVETQYF. The DNA for the CDR3 is TGTGCCGGGAGTAGCGGGGTAGAGACCCAGTACTTC.

In its sample, this clone was seen a few times. The chain has TRBV9 and TRBJ2-7, with 8 bases matching TRBD1. Germline V gene data show CDR1 as SGDLS and CDR2 as YYNGEE. The junction had 5 bases not matched to a gene; V was cut back by 2 bases and J by 7 bases. The CDR3 is 13 residues long. The DNA for the CDR3 is TGTGCCAGCAGCGTGAAGACAGGGGAGGAGCAGTACTTC. Encoded protein: CASSVKTGEEQYF.

The chain combines TRBV5-1 with TRBJ2-2; D is perhaps TRBD1 or TRBD2 (7 bases each). The germline CDR1 and CDR2 sequences are SGHRS and YFSETQ. The CDR3 is 14 residues long. Trimming removed 7 bases from V and 5 bases from J, with 15 bases in between. The CDR3: CASSGGTETGELFF. The CDR3 DNA reads TGCGCCAGCTCCGGGGGGACAGAGACCGGGGAGCTGTTTTTT. Based on the CDR3 plus reference TRBV5-1 and TRBJ2-2, the full variable domain is KAGVTQTPRYLIKTRGQQVTLSCSPISGHRSVSWYQQTPGQGLQFLFEYFSETQRNKGNFPGRFSGRQFSNSRSEMNVSTLELGDSALYLCASSGGTETGELFFGEGSRLTVL.

CDR3 residues: CASSPGTEYEQYF. Here the CDR3 DNA reads TGTGCCAGCAGCCCGGGGACAGAGTACGAGCAGTACTTC. The chain links TRBV11-3 to TRBJ2-7; 7 bases agree with TRBD1. V trimming: 5 bases; J trimming: 4 bases; junction bases outside the gene matches: 5. Germline V gene lookup returns CDR1 SGHNT and CDR2 YENEEA. This CDR3 is built from 13 residues.

The genes are TRBV9 and TRBJ1-2; 10 nucleotides agree with TRBD1. Germline V CDR1 and CDR2: SGDLS, YYNGEE. The CDR3 length is 14 residues. The trim removed 3 bases at V and 7 bases at J, leaving 6 bases unmatched. The CDR3 is CASSADRGPSGYTF. CDR3 sequence (DNA): TGTGCCAGCAGCGCCGACAGGGGGCCGAGTGGCTACACCTTC.

The gene calls are TRBV7-6 and TRBJ2-3, with 7 bases matching TRBD1. J was trimmed by 12 bases and V by 5 bases; bases with no gene match: 17. The CDR3 runs 15 residues. Per the germline V gene, CDR1 is SGHVS and CDR2 is FNYEAQ. The CDR3 protein is CASSPIPVQGNIQYF. The DNA for the CDR3 is TGTGCCAGCAGCCCGATCCCGGTACAGGGGAATATCCAGTATTTT.

The rearrangement links TRBV11-3 to TRBJ2-1; 8 bases agree with TRBD2. V was clipped by 5 bases and J by 1 base; unmatched bases: 7. The CDR3 is 16 amino acids. Germline V gene sequence: CDR1 SGHNT, CDR2 YENEEA. This CDR3 is CASSLGRGRSYNEQFF. CDR3 nucleotide sequence: TGTGCCAGCAGCCTCGGCCGCGGGAGGTCCTACAATGAGCAGTTCTTC. Variable domain in full (rest from reference TRBV11-3 and TRBJ2-1): EAGVVQSPRYKIIEKKQPVAFWCNPISGHNTLYWYLQNLGQGPELLIRYENEEAVDDSQLPKDRFSAERLKGVDSTLKIQPAELGDSAVYLCASSLGRGRSYNEQFFGPGTRLTVL.

The chain combines TRBV19 with TRBJ1-4; 7 bases line up with TRBD1. Germline trimming cut 5 bases from V and 5 bases from J; bases unmatched to any gene: 8. CDR1 and CDR2 (germline): LNHDA, SQIVND (reference sequence). The CDR3 has 15 residues. The CDR3: CASSPRGTDNEKLFF. The CDR3 DNA follows: TGTGCCAGTAGTCCCCGCGGGACAGACAATGAAAAACTGTTTTTT.

J is TRBJ2-5 and V is TRBV7-2; D ambiguous. CDR1 and CDR2 (germline): SGHTA, FQGNSA. The V end was cut by 1 base, the J end by 7 bases, with 13 bases between. The CDR3 is 14 amino acids. The CDR3 sequence: CASSLVWRDGTQYF. The CDR3, as DNA: TGTGCCAGCAGCTTAGTTTGGCGCGACGGGACCCAGTACTTC.

The chain uses TRBV7-2 and TRBJ1-2; D remains ambiguous. This CDR3 is 15 amino acids long. Deletions cut 0 bases from V and 3 bases from J, with 11 bases between. Germline CDR1 is SGHTA and CDR2 is FQGNSA. The CDR3 nucleotides read TGTGCCAGCAGCTTAGCCTCCGCGAGGTACTATGGCTACACCTTC. Amino acids: CASSLASARYYGYTF.